This T cell receptor (beta chain) derives from a study of blood T cell repertoires in COVID-19. Repertoires were generated with immunoSEQ multiplex PCR, while TCRdb's copy carries only in-frame clones and drops some. The sample contains about 400,000 clones, just under 90% of which appear only once. Trimming cost V 6 bases and J 7 bases; bases outside gene matches: 8. The CDR3 has 15 amino acids. CDR1 and CDR2 (germline): MNHEY, SMNVEV (reference sequence). The receptor's source is a woman between 25 and 40 years old who had recovered from COVID-19. This chain connects TRBV27 to TRBJ2-2, with 10 positions matching TRBD1. What was sequenced was PBMCs or T cells enriched from blood (not recorded which). CDR3 amino acids: CASRTGTGVIGELFF. The DNA for the CDR3 is TGTGCCAGCAGAACCGGGACAGGGGTTATCGGGGAGCTGTTTTTT.